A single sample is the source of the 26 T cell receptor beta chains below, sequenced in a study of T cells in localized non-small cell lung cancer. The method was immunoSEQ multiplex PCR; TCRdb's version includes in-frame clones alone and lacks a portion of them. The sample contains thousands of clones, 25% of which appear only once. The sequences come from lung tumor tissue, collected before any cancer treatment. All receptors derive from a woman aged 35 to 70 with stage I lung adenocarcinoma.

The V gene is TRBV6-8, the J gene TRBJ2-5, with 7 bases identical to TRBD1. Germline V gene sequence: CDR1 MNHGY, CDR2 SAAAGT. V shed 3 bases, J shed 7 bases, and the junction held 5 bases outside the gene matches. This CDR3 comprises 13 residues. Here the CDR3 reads CASSYQGDATQYF. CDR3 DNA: TGTGCCAGCAGTTATCAGGGGGACGCGACCCAGTACTTC.

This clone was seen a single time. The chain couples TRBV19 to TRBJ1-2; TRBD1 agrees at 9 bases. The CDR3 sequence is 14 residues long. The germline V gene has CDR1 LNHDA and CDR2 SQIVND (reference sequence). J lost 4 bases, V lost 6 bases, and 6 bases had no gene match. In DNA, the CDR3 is TGTGCCAGTAGCCGGGGACAGGGCGTCTATGGCTACACCTTC. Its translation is CASSRGQGVYGYTF. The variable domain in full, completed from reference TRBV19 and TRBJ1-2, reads DGGITQSPKYLFRKEGQNVTLSCEQNLNHDAMYWYRQDPGQGLRLIYYSQIVNDFQKGDIAEGYSVSREKKESFPLTVTSAQKNPTAFYLCASSRGQGVYGYTFGSGTRLTVV.

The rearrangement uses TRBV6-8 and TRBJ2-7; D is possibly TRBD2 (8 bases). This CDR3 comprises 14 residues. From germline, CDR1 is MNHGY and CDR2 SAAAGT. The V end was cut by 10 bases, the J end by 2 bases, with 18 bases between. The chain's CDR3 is CAIRGTSEAYEQYF. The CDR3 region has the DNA TGTGCCATCAGGGGGACTAGTGAAGCCTACGAGCAGTACTTC.

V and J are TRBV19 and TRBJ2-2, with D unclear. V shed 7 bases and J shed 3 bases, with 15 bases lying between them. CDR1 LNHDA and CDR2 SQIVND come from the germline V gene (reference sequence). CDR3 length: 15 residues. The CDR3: CASTRLDSYTGELFF. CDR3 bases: TGTGCCAGTACTCGATTGGATTCGTACACCGGGGAGCTGTTTTTT. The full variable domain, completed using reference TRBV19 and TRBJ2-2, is DGGITQSPKYLFRKEGQNVTLSCEQNLNHDAMYWYRQDPGQGLRLIYYSQIVNDFQKGDIAEGYSVSREKKESFPLTVTSAQKNPTAFYLCASTRLDSYTGELFFGEGSRLTVL.

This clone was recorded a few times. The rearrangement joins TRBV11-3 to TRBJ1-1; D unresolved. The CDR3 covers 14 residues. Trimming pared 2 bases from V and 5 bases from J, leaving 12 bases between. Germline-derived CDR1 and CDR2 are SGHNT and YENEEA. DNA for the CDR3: TGTGCCAGCAGCTTACTTCACGGAGGGACTGAAGCTTTCTTT. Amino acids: CASSLLHGGTEAFF.

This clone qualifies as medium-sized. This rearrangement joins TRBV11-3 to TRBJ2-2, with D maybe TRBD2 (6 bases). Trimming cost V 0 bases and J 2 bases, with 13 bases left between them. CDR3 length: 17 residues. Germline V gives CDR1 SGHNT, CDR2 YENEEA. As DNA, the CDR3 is TGTGCCAGCAGCTTAGAGCTAAGCGGGCCTAACACCGGGGAGCTGTTTTTT. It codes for CASSLELSGPNTGELFF.

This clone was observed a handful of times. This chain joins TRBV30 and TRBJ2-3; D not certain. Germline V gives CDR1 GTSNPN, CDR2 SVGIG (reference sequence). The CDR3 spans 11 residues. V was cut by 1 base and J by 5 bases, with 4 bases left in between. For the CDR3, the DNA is TGTGCCTGGAGTGGAGGAGATACGCAGTATTTT. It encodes CAWSGGDTQYF.

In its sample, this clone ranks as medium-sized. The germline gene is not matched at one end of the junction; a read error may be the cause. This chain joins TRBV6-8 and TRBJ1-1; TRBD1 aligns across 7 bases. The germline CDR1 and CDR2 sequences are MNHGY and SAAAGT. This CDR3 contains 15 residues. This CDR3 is CAISAAQGSYTEAFF. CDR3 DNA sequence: TGTGCCATCAGTGCCGCACAGGGGTCTTACACTGAAGCTTTCTTT.

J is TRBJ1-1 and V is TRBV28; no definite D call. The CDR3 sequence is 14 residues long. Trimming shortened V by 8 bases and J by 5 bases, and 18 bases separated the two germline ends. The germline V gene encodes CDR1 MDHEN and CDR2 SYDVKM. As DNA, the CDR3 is TGTGCCAGCGGGAGGGAGCTCTCGGGGACTGAAGCTTTCTTT. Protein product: CASGRELSGTEAFF.

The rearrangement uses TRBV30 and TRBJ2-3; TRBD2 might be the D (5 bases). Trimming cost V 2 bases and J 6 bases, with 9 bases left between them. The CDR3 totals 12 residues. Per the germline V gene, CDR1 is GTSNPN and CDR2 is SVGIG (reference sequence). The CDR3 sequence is CAWSRGSDTQYF. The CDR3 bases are TGTGCCTGGAGTAGAGGGAGTGATACGCAGTATTTT. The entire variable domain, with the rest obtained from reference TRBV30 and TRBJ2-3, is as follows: SQTIHQWPATLVQPVGSPLSLECTVEGTSNPNLYWYRQAAGRGLQLLFYSVGIGQISSEVPQNLSASRPQDRQFILSSKKLLLSDSGFYLCAWSRGSDTQYFGPGTRLTVL.

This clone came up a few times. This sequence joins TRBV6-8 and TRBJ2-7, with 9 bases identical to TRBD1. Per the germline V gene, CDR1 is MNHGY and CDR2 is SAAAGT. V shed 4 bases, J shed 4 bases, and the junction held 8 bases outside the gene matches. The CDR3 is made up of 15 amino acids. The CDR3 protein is CASSFAGTGTYEQYF. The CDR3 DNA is TGTGCCAGCAGTTTCGCGGGGACAGGGACTTACGAGCAGTACTTC.

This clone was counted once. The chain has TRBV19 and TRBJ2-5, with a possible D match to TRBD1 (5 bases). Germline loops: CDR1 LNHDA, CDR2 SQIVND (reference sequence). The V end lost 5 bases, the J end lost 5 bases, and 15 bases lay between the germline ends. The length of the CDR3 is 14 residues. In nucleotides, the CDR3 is TGTGCCAGTAGTTGGTTTGGGGCAGGGGAGACCCAGTACTTC. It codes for CASSWFGAGETQYF.

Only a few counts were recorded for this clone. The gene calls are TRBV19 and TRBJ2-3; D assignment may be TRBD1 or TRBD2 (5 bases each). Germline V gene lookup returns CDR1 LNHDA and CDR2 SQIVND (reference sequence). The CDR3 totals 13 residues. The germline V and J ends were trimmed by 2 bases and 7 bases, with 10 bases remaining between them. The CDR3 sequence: CASSIRGENTQYF. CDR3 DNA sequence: TGTGCCAGTAGTATAAGAGGGGAAAATACGCAGTATTTT. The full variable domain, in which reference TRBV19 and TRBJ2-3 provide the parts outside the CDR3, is DGGITQSPKYLFRKEGQNVTLSCEQNLNHDAMYWYRQDPGQGLRLIYYSQIVNDFQKGDIAEGYSVSREKKESFPLTVTSAQKNPTAFYLCASSIRGENTQYFGPGTRLTVL.

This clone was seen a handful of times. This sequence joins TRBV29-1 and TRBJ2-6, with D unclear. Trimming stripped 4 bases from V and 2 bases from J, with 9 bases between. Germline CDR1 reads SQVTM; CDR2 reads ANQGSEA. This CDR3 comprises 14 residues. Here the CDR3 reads CSVVSPPGANVLTF. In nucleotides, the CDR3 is TGCAGCGTTGTCTCCCCACCTGGGGCCAACGTCCTGACTTTC.

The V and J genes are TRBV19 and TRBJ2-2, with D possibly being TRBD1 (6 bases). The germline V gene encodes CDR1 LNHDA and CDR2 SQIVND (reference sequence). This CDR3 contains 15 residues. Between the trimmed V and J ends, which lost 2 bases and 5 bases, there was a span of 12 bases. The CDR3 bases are TGTGCCAGTAGTATATCAGGGGCGGGTACCGGGGAGCTGTTTTTT. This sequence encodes CASSISGAGTGELFF.

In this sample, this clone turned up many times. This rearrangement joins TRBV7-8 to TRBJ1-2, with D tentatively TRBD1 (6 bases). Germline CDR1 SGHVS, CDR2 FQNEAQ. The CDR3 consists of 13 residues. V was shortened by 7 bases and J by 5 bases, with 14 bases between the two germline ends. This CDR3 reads CASTLGGPYGYTF. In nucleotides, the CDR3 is TGTGCCAGCACCCTCGGGGGGCCATATGGCTACACCTTC.

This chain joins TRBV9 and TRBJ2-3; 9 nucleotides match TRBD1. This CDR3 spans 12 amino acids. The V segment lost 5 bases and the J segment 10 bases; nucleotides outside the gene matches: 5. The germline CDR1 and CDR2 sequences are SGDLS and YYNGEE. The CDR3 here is CASREGQGPQYF. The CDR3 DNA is TGTGCCAGCAGAGAGGGACAGGGTCCGCAGTATTTT.

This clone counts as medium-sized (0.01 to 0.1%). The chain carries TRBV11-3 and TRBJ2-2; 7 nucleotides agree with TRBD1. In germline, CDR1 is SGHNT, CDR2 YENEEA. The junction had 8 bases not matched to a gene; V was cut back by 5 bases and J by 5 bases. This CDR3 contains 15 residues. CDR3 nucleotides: TGTGCCAGCAGCCGACGAGGGGGCGATACCGGGGAGCTGTTTTTT. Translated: CASSRRGGDTGELFF.

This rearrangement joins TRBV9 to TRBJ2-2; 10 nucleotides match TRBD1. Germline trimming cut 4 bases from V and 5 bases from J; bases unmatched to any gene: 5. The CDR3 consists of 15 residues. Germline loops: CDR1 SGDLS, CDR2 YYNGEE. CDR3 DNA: TGTGCCAGCAGCCGAGGGACAGGGGTTACCGGGGAGCTGTTTTTT. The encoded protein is CASSRGTGVTGELFF.

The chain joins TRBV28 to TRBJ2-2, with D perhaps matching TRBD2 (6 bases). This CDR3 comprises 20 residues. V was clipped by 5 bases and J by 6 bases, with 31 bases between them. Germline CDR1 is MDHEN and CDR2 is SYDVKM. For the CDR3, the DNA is TGTGCCAGCAGTAAGCCCAGCCTTGAGGGAGGCCCGGCGAGGCCCGGGGAGCTGTTTTTT. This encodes CASSKPSLEGGPARPGELFF.

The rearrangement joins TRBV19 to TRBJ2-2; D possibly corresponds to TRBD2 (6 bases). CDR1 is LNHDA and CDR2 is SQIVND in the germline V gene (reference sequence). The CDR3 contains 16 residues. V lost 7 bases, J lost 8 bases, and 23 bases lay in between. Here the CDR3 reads CASTPDAGPLRGELFF. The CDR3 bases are TGTGCCAGTACCCCTGATGCGGGACCTCTCCGGGGGGAGCTGTTTTTT.

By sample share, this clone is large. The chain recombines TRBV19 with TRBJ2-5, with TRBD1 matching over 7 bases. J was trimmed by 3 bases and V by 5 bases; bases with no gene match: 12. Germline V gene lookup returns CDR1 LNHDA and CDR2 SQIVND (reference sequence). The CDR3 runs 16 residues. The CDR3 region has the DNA TGTGCCAGTAGTTTCTACCTCCGGGACAGAGAAGAGACCCAGTACTTC. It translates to CASSFYLRDREETQYF.

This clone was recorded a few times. The CDR3: CASSSVAWAEAFF. For the CDR3, the DNA is TGTGCCAGCAGCTCGGTCGCGTGGGCTGAAGCTTTCTTT. The J gene is TRBJ1-1, the V gene TRBV7-2, with D unresolved. V lost 4 bases and J 6 bases, leaving 12 bases between the germline ends. CDR3 length: 13 residues. The V gene's germline CDR1 is SGHTA and CDR2 FQGNSA. The variable domain in full, completed from reference TRBV7-2 and TRBJ1-1, reads GAGVSQSPSNKVTEKGKDVELRCDPISGHTALYWYRQSLGQGLEFLIYFQGNSAPDKSGLPSDRFSAERTGGSVSTLTIQRTQQEDSAVYLCASSSVAWAEAFFGQGTRLTVV.

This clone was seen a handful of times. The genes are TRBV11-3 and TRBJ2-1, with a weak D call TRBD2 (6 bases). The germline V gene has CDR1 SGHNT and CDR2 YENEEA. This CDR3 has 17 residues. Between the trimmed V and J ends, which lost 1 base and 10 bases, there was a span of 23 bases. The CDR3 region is CASSLGRGAGPPREQFF. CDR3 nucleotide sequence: TGTGCCAGCAGCTTAGGACGCGGGGCCGGGCCGCCCCGGGAGCAGTTCTTC. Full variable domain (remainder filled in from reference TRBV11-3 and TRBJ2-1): EAGVVQSPRYKIIEKKQPVAFWCNPISGHNTLYWYLQNLGQGPELLIRYENEEAVDDSQLPKDRFSAERLKGVDSTLKIQPAELGDSAVYLCASSLGRGAGPPREQFFGPGTRLTVL.

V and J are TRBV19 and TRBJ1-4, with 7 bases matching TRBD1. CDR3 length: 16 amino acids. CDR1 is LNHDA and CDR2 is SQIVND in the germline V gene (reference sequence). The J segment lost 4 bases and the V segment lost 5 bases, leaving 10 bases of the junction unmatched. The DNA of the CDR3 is TGTGCCAGTAGTCCTCGGACAGGCGACGTTAATGAAAAACTGTTTTTT. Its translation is CASSPRTGDVNEKLFF.

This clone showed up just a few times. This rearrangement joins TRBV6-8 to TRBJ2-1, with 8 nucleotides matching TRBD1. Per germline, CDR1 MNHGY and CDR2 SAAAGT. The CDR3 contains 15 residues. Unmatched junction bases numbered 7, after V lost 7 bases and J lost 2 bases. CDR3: CASNTGQGTYNEQFF. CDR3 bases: TGTGCCAGCAATACAGGACAGGGAACCTACAATGAGCAGTTCTTC.